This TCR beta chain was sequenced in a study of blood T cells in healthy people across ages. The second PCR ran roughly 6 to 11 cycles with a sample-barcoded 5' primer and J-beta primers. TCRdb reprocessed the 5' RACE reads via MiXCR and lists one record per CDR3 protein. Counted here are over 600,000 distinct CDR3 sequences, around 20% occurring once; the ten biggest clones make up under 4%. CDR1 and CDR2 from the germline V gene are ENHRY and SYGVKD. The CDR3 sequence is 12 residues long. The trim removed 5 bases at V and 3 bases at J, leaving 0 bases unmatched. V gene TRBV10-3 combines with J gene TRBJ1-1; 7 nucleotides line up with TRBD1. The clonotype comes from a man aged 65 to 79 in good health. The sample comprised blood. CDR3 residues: CAISTGDTEAFF. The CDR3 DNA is TGTGCCATCAGTACAGGGGACACTGAAGCTTTCTTT.